The clone carrying this T cell receptor beta chain was recorded many times. Documented time point: newly diagnosed GD, antithyroid drugs for less than 3 months. With RNA extracted from PBMCs as input, the TCR library was made. These data belong to a study of regulatory T cells in long-lasting Graves disease. TCR beta libraries were built with iRepertoire HTBI primers and Arm-PCR of CDR3 regions. TCRdb analysed the multiplex PCR reads with MiXCR anew, one entry per CDR3 protein. The table has approximately 400,000 distinct CDR3 sequences, 14% to 15% seen once. These data also formed part of another study, on T cells in Graves' hyperthyroidism and ophthalmopathy.

The source material was peripheral blood mononuclear cells (PBMCs), sampled at new diagnosis, from a patient treated with antithyroid drugs. This clonotype was sampled from a woman aged 40 to 50 with Graves disease.

As DNA, the CDR3 is TGTGCCAGCAGTCCCGGGGCTCTAGGCAATGAGCAGTTCTTC. Amino acids: CASSPGALGNEQFF. The chain carries TRBV27 and TRBJ2-1; D possibly uses TRBD1 or TRBD2 (5 bases each). Trimming pared 5 bases from V and 6 bases from J, leaving 14 bases between. This CDR3 comprises 14 residues. Germline CDR1 and CDR2: MNHEY and SMNVEV (reference sequence).